These T cell receptor beta chains were read from a single sample in a study of blood T cell repertoires in COVID-19. Method: immunoSEQ multiplex PCR; TCRdb's copy keeps in-frame clones and lacks some. The sample records 200,000 to 250,000 clones, over 80% being singletons. The sequenced sample consisted of peripheral blood. These receptors all come from a woman aged 60-75 years with active or convalescent COVID-19. Both conserved end residues are part of each CDR3. A D gene is named only where the DNA matches it firmly. The size of a clone is reported for some rows only, either as once, few or many, or as a class for expanded clones.

V: TRBV5-5; size: -; D: -; J: TRBJ1-2; DNA: TGTGCCAGCAGCTTGGGCAGGGGTAACTATGGCTACACCTTC; CDR3: CASSLGRGNYGYTF
V: TRBV6-5; size: -; D: -; J: TRBJ2-6; DNA: TGTGCCAGCAGCCCCGGGAGATCTGGGGCCAACGTCCTGACTTTC; CDR3: CASSPGRSGANVLTF
V: TRBV11-3; size: -; D: -; J: TRBJ2-7; DNA: TGTGCCAGCAGCTTTGCTGAAGCTAGCTCCTACGAGCAGTACTTC; CDR3: CASSFAEASSYEQYF
V: TRBV5-1; size: -; D: -; J: TRBJ1-3; DNA: TGCGCCAGCAGCCTGGATACAGGGAGCCCTGGAAACACCATATATTTT; CDR3: CASSLDTGSPGNTIYF
V: TRBV10-3; size: -; D: TRBD2; J: TRBJ2-2; DNA: TGTGCCATCAGTGACAGGGCGGGAGCGGCCGGGGAGCTGTTTTTT; CDR3: CAISDRAGAAGELFF
V: TRBV11-3; size: -; D: TRBD1; J: TRBJ1-1; DNA: TGTGCCAGCCGGGACAGGGTGAACACTGAAGCTTTCTTT; CDR3: CASRDRVNTEAFF
V: TRBV30; size: few; D: TRBD1; J: TRBJ1-2; DNA: TGTGCCTGGAGTAGGACAGGGGGCGTTTATGGCTACACCTTC; CDR3: CAWSRTGGVYGYTF
V: TRBV11-3; size: many; D: -; J: TRBJ2-7; DNA: TGTGCCAGCAGCCCCAAAATCCGGGAGTCCCCCTACGAGCAGTACTTC; CDR3: CASSPKIRESPYEQYF
V: TRBV6-5; size: -; D: TRBD2; J: TRBJ2-3; DNA: TGTGCCAGCAGTTACTCGCTAGCGGGGGATACGCAGTATTTT; CDR3: CASSYSLAGDTQYF
V: TRBV27; size: -; D: TRBD2; J: TRBJ2-7; DNA: TGTGCCAGCAGTTTATATATGGGAGGGCCAGGAAACACCGAGCAGTACTTC; CDR3: CASSLYMGGPGNTEQYF
V: TRBV7-2; size: -; D: TRBD1; J: TRBJ2-5; DNA: TGTGCCAGCAGCTTTGACAGGGGAGGCGGGGAGACCCAGTACTTC; CDR3: CASSFDRGGGETQYF
V: TRBV9; size: -; D: -; J: TRBJ2-7; DNA: TGTGCCAGCAGCCCGGAACAGGGTAGAGGTTACGAGCAGTACTTC; CDR3: CASSPEQGRGYEQYF
V: TRBV11-2; size: -; D: TRBD2; J: TRBJ2-1; DNA: TGTGCCAGCGCCATAGTCTGGAACGAGGAGCGGGACCAGAAGAATGAGCAGTTCTTC; CDR3: CASAIVWNEERDQKNEQFF
V: TRBV5-1; size: -; D: -; J: TRBJ1-4; DNA: TGCGCCAGCAGCTTACAGGGCGGTGTAACTAATGAAAAACTGTTTTTT; CDR3: CASSLQGGVTNEKLFF
V: TRBV25-1; size: -; D: TRBD1; J: TRBJ2-5; DNA: TGTGCCAGCACCGACGTGGGACAGGGCGGAGTAAAGACCCAGTACTTC; CDR3: CASTDVGQGGVKTQYF
V: TRBV6-5; size: -; D: TRBD1; J: TRBJ2-5; DNA: TGTGCCAGCAGGACAGGGGAAGAGACCCAGTACTTC; CDR3: CASRTGEETQYF
V: TRBV4-1; size: -; D: -; J: TRBJ2-1; DNA: TGCGCCAGCAGCCAAGGTAGCGGCGGCTTGAATGAGCAGTTCTTC; CDR3: CASSQGSGGLNEQFF
V: TRBV10-1; size: once; D: TRBD1; J: TRBJ2-1; DNA: TGCGCCAGCAGTCTGGACAGGGCGAATGAGCAGTTCTTC; CDR3: CASSLDRANEQFF
V: TRBV11-2; size: -; D: TRBD2; J: TRBJ2-1; DNA: TGTGCCAGCACCGTGAAGCGGGGGGCGAATGAGCAGTTCTTC; CDR3: CASTVKRGANEQFF
V: TRBV24-1; size: -; D: TRBD1; J: TRBJ2-7; DNA: TGTGCCACCAGTGATTGGCAAGGGACAGGAGGGGAAAGGCAGTACTTC; CDR3: CATSDWQGTGGERQYF
V: TRBV5-1; size: -; D: -; J: TRBJ2-7; DNA: TGCGCCAGCAGCTCCGCCGGGTCGGGAGTATCCCACGAGCAGTACTTC; CDR3: CASSSAGSGVSHEQYF
V: TRBV28; size: -; D: -; J: TRBJ1-1; DNA: TGTGCCACCCTACCTGTGGACAGATCGAACACTGAAGCTTTCTTT; CDR3: CATLPVDRSNTEAFF
V: TRBV6-5; size: -; D: TRBD2; J: TRBJ2-7; DNA: TGTGCCAGCAGGGACCCAGGACTAGCGAAGTACGAGCAGTACTTC; CDR3: CASRDPGLAKYEQYF
V: TRBV3-1/TRBV3-2; size: -; D: -; J: TRBJ1-1; DNA: TGTGCCAGCAGCCAAGGATTCGGAGCCTATGAAGCTTTCTTT; CDR3: CASSQGFGAYEAFF
V: TRBV24-1; size: once; D: TRBD1; J: TRBJ2-1; DNA: TGTGCCACCAGAGGGACAGCTTACAATGAGCAGTTCTTC; CDR3: CATRGTAYNEQFF
V: TRBV5-6; size: -; D: -; J: TRBJ1-5; DNA: TGTGCCAGCAGCTCCTACAGCATCCAGGGGTTTCAGCCCCAGCATTTT; CDR3: CASSSYSIQGFQPQHF
V: TRBV5-4; size: -; D: -; J: TRBJ2-5; DNA: TGTGCCAGCAGCTTGGCCTTAGCGAACGGGGAGACCCAGTACTTC; CDR3: CASSLALANGETQYF
V: TRBV27; size: -; D: -; J: TRBJ2-1; DNA: TGTGCCAGCAGTTTATCGACAGGACTTGAGCAGTTCTTC; CDR3: CASSLSTGLEQFF
V: TRBV11-3; size: -; D: -; J: TRBJ2-5; DNA: TGTGCCAGCAGCTTGGCCGGGAGATGGGAGACCCAGTACTTC; CDR3: CASSLAGRWETQYF
V: TRBV19; size: -; D: -; J: TRBJ2-2; DNA: TGTGCCAGTAGTACTCCATTCCGGACTAATGCCGGGGAGCTGTTTTTT; CDR3: CASSTPFRTNAGELFF
V: TRBV5-1; size: -; D: -; J: TRBJ1-1; DNA: TGCGCCAGCAGCTTGAAAGTCCCGAGGACTGAAGCTTTCTTT; CDR3: CASSLKVPRTEAFF
V: TRBV5-1; size: -; D: TRBD2; J: TRBJ2-3; DNA: TGCGCCAGCAGCTTGCGGACTAGCGGCACAGATACGCAGTATTTT; CDR3: CASSLRTSGTDTQYF
V: TRBV11-2; size: many; D: -; J: TRBJ1-2; DNA: TGTGCCAGCAGCTACCGGGGTAATGGCTACACCTTC; CDR3: CASSYRGNGYTF
V: TRBV30; size: -; D: TRBD1; J: TRBJ1-2; DNA: TGTGCCTGGAGGGCCCCCCACAGGGGGGCCTATGGCTACACCTTC; CDR3: CAWRAPHRGAYGYTF
V: TRBV10-1; size: -; D: -; J: TRBJ2-3; DNA: TGCGCCAGCAGTGCAGGGGGGAGCACAGATACGCAGTATTTT; CDR3: CASSAGGSTDTQYF
V: TRBV7-9; size: -; D: TRBD2; J: TRBJ2-1; DNA: TGTGCCAGCAGCTTATCTAGCGGGGGCTACAATGAGCAGTTCTTC; CDR3: CASSLSSGGYNEQFF
V: TRBV7-2; size: -; D: -; J: TRBJ2-1; DNA: TGTGCCAGCAGCTTAAGGGATCTCCCGGGGAATGAGCAGTTCTTC; CDR3: CASSLRDLPGNEQFF
V: TRBV3-1/TRBV3-2; size: -; D: TRBD1; J: TRBJ1-6; DNA: TGTGCCAGCAGCCAATGGGACAGGGATTCACCCCTCCACTTT; CDR3: CASSQWDRDSPLHF
V: TRBV19; size: -; D: TRBD1; J: TRBJ2-7; DNA: TGTGCCAGTAATGCCGGGACAGGGCCCTACGAGCAGTACTTC; CDR3: CASNAGTGPYEQYF
V: TRBV6-1; size: -; D: TRBD1; J: TRBJ1-6; DNA: TGTGCCAGCAGTGAAGCTCTGACAGGGCGTAACTTT; CDR3: CASSEALTGRNF
V: TRBV27; size: -; D: TRBD1; J: TRBJ2-1; DNA: TGTGCCAGCAGTTCCGGGACAGGGTACTACAATGAGCAGTTCTTC; CDR3: CASSSGTGYYNEQFF
V: TRBV28; size: -; D: TRBD2; J: TRBJ2-5; DNA: TGTGCCAGCAGTTCTGGGCGGTGGACTAGCGGGGGGGTCATAGAGACCCAGTACTTC; CDR3: CASSSGRWTSGGVIETQYF
V: TRBV18; size: -; D: TRBD2; J: TRBJ2-3; DNA: TGTGCCAGCTCACGAGGACTGGAGCGGGGTGCCACCTACACAGATACGCAGTATTTT; CDR3: CASSRGLERGATYTDTQYF
V: TRBV4-1; size: -; D: -; J: TRBJ2-5; DNA: TGCGCCAGCAGCCAAGGATTCGGAGGGACCTCGGCCCAGTACTTC; CDR3: CASSQGFGGTSAQYF
V: TRBV27; size: few; D: -; J: TRBJ1-6; DNA: TGTGCCAGCTCCCTTTGGGCAGGGAATTCACCCCTCCACTTT; CDR3: CASSLWAGNSPLHF
V: TRBV7-9; size: -; D: TRBD1; J: TRBJ2-3; DNA: TGTGCCAGCAGCTCGACAGGGGTGGTGCACACAGATACGCAGTATTTT; CDR3: CASSSTGVVHTDTQYF
V: TRBV6-5; size: -; D: -; J: TRBJ2-7; DNA: TGTGCCAGCAGTTACGCACCGAGCGGAGGCCCCTACGAGCAGTACTTC; CDR3: CASSYAPSGGPYEQYF
V: TRBV5-1; size: -; D: TRBD2; J: TRBJ2-3; DNA: TGCGCCAGCAGCTTAACCCGTAGCGGGATAAACACAGATACGCAGTATTTT; CDR3: CASSLTRSGINTDTQYF
V: TRBV7-8; size: -; D: TRBD2; J: TRBJ2-2; DNA: TGTGCCAGCAACCCGGGGATAGCGGGGGGCGCCCGGGAGCTGTTTTTT; CDR3: CASNPGIAGGARELFF